Listed below are T cell receptor beta chains from one sample, sequenced in a study of response to subunit inactivated influenza vaccine. MiXCR, run by TCRdb on the RT-PCR reads, gives a single entry per CDR3 protein. The profile shows about 520,000 distinct CDR3 sequences, 10% to 11% of them singletons. Source: PBMCs from blood, taken around seven weeks after vaccination. Receptors originate from a man aged 45-65 years who received an inactivated influenza vaccine. The CDR3 runs from the conserved cysteine through the conserved F or W. D genes are given only for firm matches. Clone size is given for some rows only: seen once, a few or many times, or a class if the clone is expanded.

j_call,v_call,d_call,clone_size,cdr3_aa,cdr3_nt
TRBJ2-2,TRBV12-3/TRBV12-4,TRBD1,few,CASRVPGQEFTGELFF,TGTGCCAGCAGGGTACCGGGACAGGAGTTCACCGGGGAGCTGTTTTTT
TRBJ2-1,TRBV4-3,TRBD2,NA,CASSRTAGDAGGNEQFF,TGCGCCAGCAGCCGGACGGCGGGCGACGCGGGGGGCAATGAGCAGTTCTTC
TRBJ1-2,TRBV19,TRBD1,few,CASSRGQVTNYGYTF,TGTGCCAGTAGCCGCGGACAGGTGACTAACTATGGCTACACCTTC
TRBJ2-1,TRBV20-1,TRBD2,NA,CSARDRLAVDNEQFF,TGCAGTGCTAGAGATAGGCTAGCGGTGGACAATGAGCAGTTCTTC
TRBJ2-7,TRBV5-1,TRBD2,NA,CASSLNSGGSSYEQYF,TGCGCCAGCAGCTTGAATAGCGGGGGAAGCTCCTACGAGCAGTACTTC
TRBJ2-5,TRBV4-3,TRBD2,many,CASSQGYGGGRETQYF,TGCGCCAGCAGCCAAGGGTACGGCGGGGGTCGGGAGACCCAGTACTTC
TRBJ2-1,TRBV5-1,NA,many,CASSLTGRGRYNEQFF,TGCGCCAGCAGCTTGACGGGGCGGGGGCGCTACAATGAGCAGTTCTTC
TRBJ2-7,TRBV5-1,NA,many,CASSLGGGPYEQYF,TGCGCCAGCAGCTTGGGAGGGGGTCCCTACGAGCAGTACTTC
TRBJ2-1,TRBV5-5,NA,many,CASSLNPRSYNEQFF,TGTGCCAGCAGCTTGAATCCCCGATCCTACAATGAGCAGTTCTTC
TRBJ2-2,TRBV20-1,NA,few,CSAADRNTGELFF,TGCAGTGCTGCGGACAGGAACACCGGGGAGCTGTTTTTT
TRBJ1-5,TRBV3-1,NA,few,CASSQGAVKPQHF,TGTGCCAGCAGCCAGGGTGCAGTCAAACCCCAGCATTTT
TRBJ2-6,TRBV5-5,NA,few,CASSLVPVSSGANVLTF,TGTGCCAGCAGCTTGGTCCCCGTAAGCTCTGGGGCCAACGTCCTGACTTTC
TRBJ2-3,TRBV20-1,TRBD2,few,CSASGGLAGNPDTQYF,TGCAGTGCTAGCGGGGGACTAGCGGGAAATCCAGATACGCAGTATTTT
TRBJ2-1,TRBV29-1,TRBD1,many,CSGAGTGNNEQFF,TGCAGCGGGGCCGGGACAGGTAACAATGAGCAGTTCTTC
TRBJ2-5,TRBV20-1,TRBD2,many,CSAILAGRETQYF,TGCAGTGCAATACTAGCGGGCCGGGAGACCCAGTACTTC
TRBJ2-1,TRBV4-3,NA,many,CASSQGLPPYNEQFF,TGCGCCAGCAGCCAAGGACTACCCCCCTACAATGAGCAGTTCTTC
TRBJ2-5,TRBV6-6,NA,NA,CASSKGRETQYF,TGTGCCAGCAGTAAGGGCAGAGAGACCCAGTACTTC
TRBJ1-5,TRBV20-1,TRBD1,few,CSASPSTGNQPQHF,TGCAGTGCTAGTCCTTCGACAGGGAATCAGCCCCAGCATTTT
TRBJ2-5,TRBV5-6,NA,many,CASRLRGTQYF,TGTGCCAGCAGACTCCGGGGTACCCAGTACTTC
TRBJ1-5,TRBV20-1,NA,few,CSARDGAYSNQPQHF,TGCAGTGCTAGAGATGGAGCTTATAGCAATCAGCCCCAGCATTTT
TRBJ2-7,TRBV4-1,NA,few,CASSQGAGPYEQYF,TGCGCCAGCAGCCAAGGAGCGGGCCCCTACGAGCAGTACTTC
TRBJ2-1,TRBV7-9,TRBD2,NA,CASSHPSGGTHNEQFF,TGTGCCAGCAGCCACCCAAGCGGGGGCACCCACAATGAGCAGTTCTTC
TRBJ2-3,TRBV7-3,NA,many,CASSFNPQDTQYF,TGTGCCAGCAGCTTCAACCCCCAGGATACGCAGTATTTT
TRBJ1-4,TRBV7-9,NA,NA,CASSPRTGSEIEKLFF,TGTGCCAGCAGCCCTCGTACAGGGAGCGAAATTGAAAAACTGTTTTTT
TRBJ1-2,TRBV20-1,TRBD1,NA,CSAETGVYYGYTF,TGCAGTGCCGAGACAGGGGTCTACTATGGCTACACCTTC
TRBJ2-3,TRBV29-1,TRBD1,NA,CSVVGTGEGADTQYF,TGCAGCGTTGTCGGGACAGGGGAGGGTGCAGATACGCAGTATTTT
TRBJ1-4,TRBV20-1,NA,NA,CSASPYEKLFF,TGCAGTGCTAGCCCTTATGAAAAACTGTTTTTT
TRBJ1-2,TRBV5-1,NA,NA,CASSPRGSNYGYTF,TGCGCCAGCAGCCCCCGGGGCAGTAACTATGGCTACACCTTC
TRBJ2-7,TRBV10-3,TRBD1,few,CAIRRTGISYEQYF,TGTGCCATCAGACGGACAGGAATCTCCTACGAGCAGTACTTC
TRBJ2-7,TRBV7-9,NA,NA,CASGVPGYEQYF,TGTGCCAGCGGGGTCCCGGGCTACGAGCAGTACTTC
TRBJ2-6,TRBV2,NA,NA,CASTPGANVLTF,TGTGCCAGTACTCCTGGGGCCAACGTCCTGACTTTC
TRBJ2-1,TRBV20-1,TRBD2,few,CSARGGLAYNEQFF,TGCAGTGCTAGAGGGGGACTAGCGTACAATGAGCAGTTCTTC
TRBJ2-1,TRBV7-6,TRBD2,NA,CASSLDGTSGRPSYNEQFF,TGTGCCAGCAGCTTAGATGGTACTAGCGGGAGGCCCTCCTACAATGAGCAGTTCTTC
TRBJ2-5,TRBV6-2/TRBV6-3,TRBD1,NA,CASSYRNRGETQYF,TGTGCCAGCAGTTACAGGAACAGGGGAGAGACCCAGTACTTC
TRBJ2-3,TRBV7-6,NA,NA,CASSLGGIDTQYF,TGTGCCAGCAGCTTAGGGGGGATAGATACGCAGTATTTT